This record looks at one T cell receptor (beta chain) sequence and its context. Its antigen has not been determined. Base quality data are lacking; no much larger clone is found one base away. V was cut back by 0 bases and J by 3 bases, leaving a gap of 6 bases between them. From the germline V gene (reference sequence), CDR1 is SEHNR and CDR2 is FQNEAQ. The CDR3 runs 14 residues from the cysteine to the phenylalanine. Of all the DNA, just the CDR3 is kept, 42 bases in frame from base 1. Patients chosen for sequencing had shown expansion of CD8+CD57+ cells by flow cytometry. Severe acquired aplastic anemia was diagnosed in all patients according to International Study of Aplastic Anemia and Agranulocytosis and Camitta criteria. No patient had received any therapy when blood was sampled. In the study, sorted CD4+ and CD8+ blood T cells from patients with severe aplastic anemia and from healthy subjects underwent deep sequencing of TCR repertoires. Patients were enrolled in the USA under clinicaltrials.gov protocols 00001620, 01623167, 00001397, 00071045, 00081523 and 00961064. Ficoll-Paque density gradient centrifugation was used to isolate peripheral blood mononuclear cells. Before DNA was extracted, CD4+ and CD8+ T cells were sorted using either FACS or magnetic beads.

This entry is derived from a study of CD8+CD57+ T cells in acquired aplastic anemia (dated by TCRdb to about 2018). Context from the whole study: A mean of about 3.2 ug of DNA, ranging from roughly 0.19 to 27.4 ug, was extracted from sorted CD4+ and CD8+ cells. CD8+CD57+ expansion was defined as a frequency above the mean frequency observed in healthy subjects.

Profiling of TCR beta VDJ combinations and CDR3 sequences used genomic DNA as the template. An Illumina HiSeq 2000 was used for TCR repertoire sequencing. From the authors' description of their analysis: TRBV/TRBJ rearrangement plots, CDR3 size and DJ length profiles, and Simpson's diversity index were used to assess repertoires. The immunodominant clone was defined as the most abundant DNA sequence in deep sequencing data. CDR3 amino acid sequences were checked for sharing across subjects and were also compared against the VDJdb database and published repertoires. TCRdb itself trimmed the public reads at Q25 with fastp, ran MiXCR and retained productive beta chains. Records with the same CDR3 protein are collapsed into one entry carrying the most frequent genes and DNA. TCRdb's processing, not the authors' own work, is the source of the V and J calls. The sample table records nearly 60,000 distinct CDR3 sequences; 55% to 70% of these occur just once. Under 20% of the sample comes from the top ten.

Study-wide findings and limitations: Although 25 to 30 CD8+ CDR3 sequences were shared by patients and controls, these sequences appeared highly expressed in patients and within the immunodominant clones of patients. Between patients and healthy controls, no significant difference in CD8+ Simpson's diversity was found (P=0.060).

Sequences were obtained from sorted CD4+, CD8+, or CD8+CD57+ T cells (not recorded which) from PBMCs. The sequence is built from TRBV7-9 and TRBJ1-5; the D gene is not confidently resolved. This clonotype originated in a human donor with aplastic anemia. DNA sequence: TGTGCCAGCAGCTTAGCAGGGTTCAATCAGCCCCAGCATTTT. This translates into CASSLAGFNQPQHF. Here the CDR3 is joined to the reference TRBV7-9 and TRBJ1-5 genes, and the full variable domain is: DTGVSQNPRHKITKRGQNVTFRCDPISEHNRLYWYRQTLGQGPEFLTYFQNEAQLEKSRLLSDRFSAERPKGSFSTLEIQRTEQGDSAMYLCASSLAGFNQPQHFGDGTRLSIL.